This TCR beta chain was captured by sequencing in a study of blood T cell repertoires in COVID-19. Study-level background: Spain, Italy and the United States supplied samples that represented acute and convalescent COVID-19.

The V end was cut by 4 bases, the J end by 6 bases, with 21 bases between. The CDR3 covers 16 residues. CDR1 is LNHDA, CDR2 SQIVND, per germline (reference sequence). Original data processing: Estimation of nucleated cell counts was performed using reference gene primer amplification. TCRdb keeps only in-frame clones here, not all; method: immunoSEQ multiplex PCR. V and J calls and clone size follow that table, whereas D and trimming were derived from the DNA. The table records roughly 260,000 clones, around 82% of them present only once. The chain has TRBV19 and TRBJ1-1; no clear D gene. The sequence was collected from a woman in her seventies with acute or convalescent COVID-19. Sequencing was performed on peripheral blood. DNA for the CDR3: TGTGCCAGTAGTAGCCACACCGGAACTAGGGCATCTGAAGCTTTCTTT. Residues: CASSSHTGTRASEAFF.